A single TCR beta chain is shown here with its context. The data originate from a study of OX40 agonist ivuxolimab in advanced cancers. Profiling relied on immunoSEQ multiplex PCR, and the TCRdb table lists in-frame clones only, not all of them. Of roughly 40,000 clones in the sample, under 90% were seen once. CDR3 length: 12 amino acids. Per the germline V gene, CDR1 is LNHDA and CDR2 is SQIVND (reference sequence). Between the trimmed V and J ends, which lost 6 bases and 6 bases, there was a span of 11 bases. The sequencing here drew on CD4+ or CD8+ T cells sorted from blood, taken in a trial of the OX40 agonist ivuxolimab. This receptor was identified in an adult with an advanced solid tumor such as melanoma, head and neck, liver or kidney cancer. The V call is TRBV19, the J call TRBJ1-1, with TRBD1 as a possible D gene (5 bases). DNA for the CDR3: TGTGCCAGTAGGGGACGGGTCTCTGAAGCTTTCTTT. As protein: CASRGRVSEAFF.